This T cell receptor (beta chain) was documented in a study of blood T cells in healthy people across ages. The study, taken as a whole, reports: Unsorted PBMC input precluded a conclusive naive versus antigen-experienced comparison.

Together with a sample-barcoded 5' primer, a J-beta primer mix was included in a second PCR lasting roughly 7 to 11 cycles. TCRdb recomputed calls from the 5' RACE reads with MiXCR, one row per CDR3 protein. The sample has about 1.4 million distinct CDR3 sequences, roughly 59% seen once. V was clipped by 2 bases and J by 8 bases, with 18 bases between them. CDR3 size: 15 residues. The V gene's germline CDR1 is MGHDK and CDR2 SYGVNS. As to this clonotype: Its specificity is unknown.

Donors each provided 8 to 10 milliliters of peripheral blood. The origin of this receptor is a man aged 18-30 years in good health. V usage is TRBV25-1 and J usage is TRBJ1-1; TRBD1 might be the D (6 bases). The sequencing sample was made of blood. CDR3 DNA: TGTGCCAGCAGTGAACCGGGACATCGTGGAGAGGAAGCTTTCTTT. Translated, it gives CASSEPGHRGEEAFF.